This T cell receptor beta chain was sequenced in a study of T-cell memory formation after mild COVID-19. Study results and limitations: Whereas later expanders leaned CD4+, clones contracting day 15 to 85 showed a balanced CD4/CD8 makeup.

TCRdb called the 5' RACE reads again in MiXCR, with one record for every CDR3 protein. The sample has fewer than 500,000 distinct CDR3 sequences, nearly 25% seen once. This clonotype was found once. Its antigen is as yet unknown. Sequenced: PBMCs or a T cell subset sorted from them (not recorded which). This clonotype originated in an adult woman who had mild COVID-19 (a few samples of this study predate the infection). Cell type and time point are not known.

The CDR3 reads CASNPGGADTQYF. The CDR3 DNA reads TGTGCCAGCAACCCGGGCGGCGCAGATACGCAGTATTTT. The chain has TRBV3-1 and TRBJ2-3, with D hard to call. From germline, CDR1 is LGHDT and CDR2 YNNKEL (reference sequence). The germline V and J ends were trimmed by 7 bases and 4 bases, with 12 bases remaining between them. The CDR3 sequence is 13 residues long.